Listed below are T cell receptor beta chains from one sample, sequenced in a study of CD8+ T cells in alopecia areata. Clones were read by immunoSEQ multiplex PCR, and TCRdb kept only the in-frame ones, dropping some. Among 85,000 to 110,000 clones listed, 65% to 90% were seen once. The sequenced sample was CD8+ T cells sorted from blood, obtained between weeks 30 and 35, from a patient treated with tofacitinib. These receptors all stem from a human donor with alopecia areata. Each CDR3 is given with its conserved first and last residue. A D gene is named only where the DNA matches it firmly. Some rows mark clone size as missing; the rest say once, few, many or name a class of expanded clone.

j_call d_call v_call clone_size cdr3_aa cdr3_nt
TRBJ2-1 TRBD1 TRBV29-1 few CSVGGAGTAYNEQFF TGCAGCGTTGGAGGGGCCGGGACAGCCTACAATGAGCAGTTCTTC
TRBJ2-7 TRBD1 TRBV27 - CASSSWTGYEQYF TGTGCCAGCAGTTCCTGGACAGGGTACGAGCAGTACTTC
TRBJ2-1 - TRBV19 - CASSIMSTGSGSYNEQFF TGTGCCAGTAGTATAATGAGTACCGGGTCCGGCTCCTACAATGAGCAGTTCTTC
TRBJ2-7 - TRBV5-1 - CASTLADNYEQYF TGCGCCAGCACCTTAGCGGACAACTACGAGCAGTACTTC
TRBJ2-7 TRBD1 TRBV11-2 - CASSLTGTEISYEQYF TGTGCCAGCAGCTTAACCGGGACAGAGATCTCCTACGAGCAGTACTTC
TRBJ2-7 TRBD1 TRBV7-8 - CASSQGATYEQYF TGTGCCAGTTCTCAGGGGGCAACCTACGAGCAGTACTTC
TRBJ2-1 TRBD2 TRBV29-1 - CSVEDRKRELYNEQFF TGCAGCGTTGAAGATCGTAAGCGGGAGTTGTACAATGAGCAGTTCTTC
TRBJ2-1 - TRBV7-9 - CASSFPGSPYNEQFF TGTGCCAGCAGCTTCCCAGGGTCACCCTACAATGAGCAGTTCTTC
TRBJ1-1 - TRBV29-1 - CSVDSGTQATEAFF TGCAGCGTTGATTCCGGGACACAGGCCACTGAAGCTTTCTTT
TRBJ2-1 - TRBV29-1 - CSANRDRPTVGTYNEQFF TGCAGCGCCAACCGGGACCGGCCGACTGTCGGCACCTACAATGAGCAGTTCTTC
TRBJ1-1 TRBD1 TRBV13 - CASSTDRENTEAFF TGTGCCAGCAGCACAGACAGGGAGAACACTGAAGCTTTCTTT
TRBJ1-5 - TRBV27 - CASGGSVYQPQHF TGTGCCAGCGGGGGTTCGGTTTATCAGCCCCAGCATTTT
TRBJ2-7 TRBD2 TRBV5-1 - CASSLGLAGIYEQYF TGCGCCAGCAGCTTGGGTCTAGCGGGAATATACGAGCAGTACTTC
TRBJ2-7 - TRBV27 - CASSPGPAYEQYF TGTGCCAGCAGTCCAGGGCCGGCCTACGAGCAGTACTTC
TRBJ1-2 - TRBV5-6 once CASSKGTAYGYTF TGTGCCAGCAGCAAGGGGACCGCCTATGGCTACACCTTC
TRBJ1-5 - TRBV5-1 - CASSAEGSNQPQHF TGCGCCAGCAGCGCCGAGGGTAGCAATCAGCCCCAGCATTTT
TRBJ2-7 - TRBV6-6 once CASSYDVREQYF TGTGCCAGCAGTTACGACGTCAGGGAGCAGTACTTC
TRBJ2-1 - TRBV4-1 - CASSQVPSNEQFF TGCGCCAGCAGCCAAGTCCCCTCCAATGAGCAGTTCTTC
TRBJ2-7 - TRBV5-4 - CASSLAGSEQYF TGTGCCAGCAGCTTGGCGGGGTCCGAGCAGTACTTC
TRBJ2-7 TRBD1 TRBV5-1 few CASSHMDRPFLEQYF TGCGCCAGCAGCCATATGGACAGGCCATTTCTCGAGCAGTACTTC
TRBJ1-2 - TRBV7-6 - CASSKTENRGYTF TGTGCCAGCAGCAAGACGGAAAATCGGGGCTACACCTTC
TRBJ2-7 - TRBV7-9 - CASSDRLEAGYEQYF TGTGCCAGCAGCGACCGGCTAGAGGCGGGGTACGAGCAGTACTTC
TRBJ2-7 - TRBV4-1 - CASSQEDYWEQYF TGCGCCAGCAGCCAAGAGGACTATTGGGAGCAGTACTTC
TRBJ1-3 - TRBV29-1 - CSVEVTGAGNTIYF TGCAGCGTTGAAGTAACGGGTGCAGGAAACACCATATATTTT
TRBJ1-2 TRBD1 TRBV27 - CASSLSAGGYGYTF TGTGCCAGCAGTTTATCGGCAGGGGGGTATGGCTACACCTTC
TRBJ2-5 - TRBV30 - CAWSPGAGAETQYF TGTGCCTGGAGTCCGGGGGCCGGTGCGGAGACCCAGTACTTC
TRBJ2-7 - TRBV5-1 - CASSLETDYEQYF TGCGCCAGCAGCTTGGAAACAGACTACGAGCAGTACTTC
TRBJ2-1 TRBD2 TRBV7-9 - CASSFPTSFSYNEQFF TGTGCCAGCAGCTTTCCGACTAGCTTCTCATACAATGAGCAGTTCTTC
TRBJ2-5 - TRBV11-2 - CASSLDAGPRETQYF TGTGCCAGCAGCTTAGATGCGGGGCCAAGAGAGACCCAGTACTTC
TRBJ2-7 - TRBV19 - CASSPGPYYEQYF TGTGCCAGTAGCCCCGGGCCTTACTACGAGCAGTACTTC
TRBJ2-5 TRBD1 TRBV28 few CASRTNRDRGENQYF TGTGCCAGCAGAACAAACCGGGACAGGGGTGAGAACCAGTACTTC
TRBJ2-7 - TRBV13 once CASSPTYEQYF TGTGCCAGCAGCCCGACCTACGAGCAGTACTTC
TRBJ2-5 TRBD2 TRBV2 - CALGGEETQYF TGTGCCTTGGGGGGGGAAGAGACCCAGTACTTC
TRBJ2-1 TRBD1 TRBV13 - CASSPDRGHYNEQFF TGTGCCAGCAGCCCGGACAGGGGGCATTACAATGAGCAGTTCTTC
TRBJ2-7 TRBD1 TRBV27 few CASSLSTGLAYEQYF TGTGCCAGCAGTTTATCGACAGGGTTGGCCTACGAGCAGTACTTC
TRBJ1-1 TRBD1 TRBV5-1 - CASSTYRGDTEAFF TGCGCCAGCAGCACTTACAGGGGTGACACTGAAGCTTTCTTT
TRBJ1-1 - TRBV29-1 few CSVERGNTEAFF TGCAGCGTTGAAAGGGGGAACACTGAAGCTTTCTTT
TRBJ2-7 - TRBV10-3 - CAISEPPGQDYEQYF TGTGCCATCAGTGAGCCCCCGGGGCAGGACTACGAGCAGTACTTC
TRBJ2-1 TRBD1 TRBV5-1 few CASSLGDRDHEQFF TGCGCCAGCAGCTTGGGGGACAGGGACCATGAGCAGTTCTTC
TRBJ2-1 - TRBV7-9 - CASSGLFEQFF TGTGCCAGCAGTGGACTGTTTGAGCAGTTCTTC
TRBJ2-1 TRBD1 TRBV29-1 once CSVEAGRGFGNEQFF TGCAGCGTTGAAGCGGGCAGGGGGTTTGGCAATGAGCAGTTCTTC
TRBJ1-1 - TRBV4-1 - CASSQVSTWTEAFF TGCGCCAGCAGCCAAGTTAGTACGTGGACTGAAGCTTTCTTT
TRBJ2-3 - TRBV7-6 - CASSRPRASSTDTQYF TGTGCCAGCAGCCGCCCGCGGGCCTCTAGCACAGATACGCAGTATTTT
TRBJ2-3 - TRBV9 - CASSTGLQTQYF TGTGCCAGCAGCACCGGACTCCAGACGCAGTATTTT
TRBJ2-1 - TRBV10-3 - CAISELSREQFF TGTGCCATCAGTGAGTTAAGCCGGGAGCAGTTCTTC
TRBJ1-1 - TRBV5-1 - CASGTYYTEAFF TGCGCCAGCGGTACATATTACACTGAAGCTTTCTTT
TRBJ2-3 - TRBV2 - CASWVVDTQYF TGTGCCAGTTGGGTGGTAGATACGCAGTATTTT
TRBJ2-7 - TRBV29-1 - CSVSTLLTHQVRYEQYF TGCAGCGTATCAACACTTCTGACCCATCAAGTCCGATACGAGCAGTACTTC